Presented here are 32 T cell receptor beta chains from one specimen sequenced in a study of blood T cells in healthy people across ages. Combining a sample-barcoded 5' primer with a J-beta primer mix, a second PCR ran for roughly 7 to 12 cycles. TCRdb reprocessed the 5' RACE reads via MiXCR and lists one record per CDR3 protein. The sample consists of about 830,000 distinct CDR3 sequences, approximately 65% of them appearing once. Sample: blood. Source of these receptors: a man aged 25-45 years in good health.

CDR3 protein: CASSQVTSDSTDTQYF. The CDR3 bases are TGCGCCAGCAGCCAAGTGACTAGCGATAGCACAGATACGCAGTATTTT. The chain couples TRBV4-3 to TRBJ2-3, with 8 positions matching TRBD2. The CDR3 runs 16 residues. Germline trimming cut 1 base from V and 0 bases from J; bases unmatched to any gene: 3. CDR1 is LGHNA and CDR2 is YSLEER in the germline V gene.

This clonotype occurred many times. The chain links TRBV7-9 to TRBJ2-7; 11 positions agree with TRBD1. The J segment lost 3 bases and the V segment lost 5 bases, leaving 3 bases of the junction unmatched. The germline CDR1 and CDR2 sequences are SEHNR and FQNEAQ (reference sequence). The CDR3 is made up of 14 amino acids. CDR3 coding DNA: TGTGCCAGCAGCCGGACAGGGGGCGGCTACGAGCAGTACTTC. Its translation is CASSRTGGGYEQYF.

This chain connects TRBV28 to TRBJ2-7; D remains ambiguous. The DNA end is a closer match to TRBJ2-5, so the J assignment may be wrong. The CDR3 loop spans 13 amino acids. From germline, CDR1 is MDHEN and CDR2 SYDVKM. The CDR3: CASSSNSPETQYF. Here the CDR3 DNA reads TGTGCCAGCAGTTCGAATTCCCCAGAGACCCAGTACTTC.

The CDR3 protein is CASSRDIPNYEQYF. The CDR3, as DNA: TGTGCCAGCAGTAGGGACATCCCTAACTACGAGCAGTACTTC. This rearrangement joins TRBV2 to TRBJ2-7; D is possibly TRBD1 (6 bases). This CDR3 has 14 residues. In germline, CDR1 is SNHLY, CDR2 FYNNEI. Trimming cost V 5 bases and J 3 bases, with 14 bases left between them.

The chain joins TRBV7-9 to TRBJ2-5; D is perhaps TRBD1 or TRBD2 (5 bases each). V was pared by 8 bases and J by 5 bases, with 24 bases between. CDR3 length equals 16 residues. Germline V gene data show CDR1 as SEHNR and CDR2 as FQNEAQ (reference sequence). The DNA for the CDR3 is TGTGCCAGCCACCCGGGACCGCCTGGTTGGGTGGAGACCCAGTACTTC. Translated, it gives CASHPGPPGWVETQYF.

The CDR3 region has the DNA TGCGCCAGCAGCTTGGGTTTACAGGGTGAGCAGTTCTTC. It codes for CASSLGLQGEQFF. This chain uses TRBV5-1 with TRBJ2-1; a weak D match, TRBD1 (6 bases). The CDR3 is 13 residues long. Germline CDR1 reads SGHRS; CDR2 reads YFSETQ. V shed 0 bases and J shed 9 bases, with 10 bases lying between them. Together with reference TRBV5-1 and TRBJ2-1, the CDR3 gives the full variable domain: KAGVTQTPRYLIKTRGQQVTLSCSPISGHRSVSWYQQTPGQGLQFLFEYFSETQRNKGNFPGRFSGRQFSNSRSEMNVSTLELGDSALYLCASSLGLQGEQFFGPGTRLTVL.

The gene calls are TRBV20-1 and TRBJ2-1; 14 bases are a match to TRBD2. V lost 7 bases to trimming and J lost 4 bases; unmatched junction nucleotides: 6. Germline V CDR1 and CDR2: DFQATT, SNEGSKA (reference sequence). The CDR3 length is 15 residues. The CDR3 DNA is TGCAGTGACTCGGGGACTAGCGGGGGTTACAATGAGCAGTTCTTC. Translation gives CSDSGTSGGYNEQFF.

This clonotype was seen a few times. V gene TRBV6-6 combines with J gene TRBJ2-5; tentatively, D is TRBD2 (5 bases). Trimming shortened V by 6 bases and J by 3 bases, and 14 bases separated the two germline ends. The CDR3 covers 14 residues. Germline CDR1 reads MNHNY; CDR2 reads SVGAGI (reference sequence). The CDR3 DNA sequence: TGTGCCAGCAGGTTGACCACGAGGGAAGAGACCCAGTACTTC. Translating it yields CASRLTTREETQYF.

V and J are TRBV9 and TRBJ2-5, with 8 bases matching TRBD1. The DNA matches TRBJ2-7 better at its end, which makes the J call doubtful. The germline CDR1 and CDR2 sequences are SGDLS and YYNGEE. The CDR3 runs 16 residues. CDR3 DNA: TGTGCCAGCAGCGTAGGGACAGGGATGGGCCTTTACGAGCAGTACTTC. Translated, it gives CASSVGTGMGLYEQYF.

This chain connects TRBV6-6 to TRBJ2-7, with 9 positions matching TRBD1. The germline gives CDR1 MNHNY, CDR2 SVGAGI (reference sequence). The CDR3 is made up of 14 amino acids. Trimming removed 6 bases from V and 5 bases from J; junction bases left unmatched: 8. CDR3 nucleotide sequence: TGTGCCAGCAGCACCGGGACAGGGTTCCACGAGCAGTACTTC. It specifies CASSTGTGFHEQYF.

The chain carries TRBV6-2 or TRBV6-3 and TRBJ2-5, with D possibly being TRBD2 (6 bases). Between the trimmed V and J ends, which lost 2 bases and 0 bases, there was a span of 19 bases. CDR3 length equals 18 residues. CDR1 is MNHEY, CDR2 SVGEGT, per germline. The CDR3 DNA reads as TGTGCCAGCAGTTACGTATCTGGGGGGAGCACTTACCAAGAGACCCAGTACTTC. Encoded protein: CASSYVSGGSTYQETQYF.

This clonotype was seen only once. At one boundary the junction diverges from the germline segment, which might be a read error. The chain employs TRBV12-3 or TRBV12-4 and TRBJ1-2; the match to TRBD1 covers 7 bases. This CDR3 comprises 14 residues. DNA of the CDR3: TGTGCCAGCAGTTTGGGACAGCAGAACTATGGCCACACCTTC. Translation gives CASSLGQQNYGHTF.

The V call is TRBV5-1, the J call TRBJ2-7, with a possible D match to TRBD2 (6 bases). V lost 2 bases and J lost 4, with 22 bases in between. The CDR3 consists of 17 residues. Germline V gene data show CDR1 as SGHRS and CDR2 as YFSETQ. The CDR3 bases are TGCGCCAGCAGCTTATTCCCCTCAGTTGGGGGAGGATACGAGCAGTACTTC. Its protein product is CASSLFPSVGGGYEQYF.

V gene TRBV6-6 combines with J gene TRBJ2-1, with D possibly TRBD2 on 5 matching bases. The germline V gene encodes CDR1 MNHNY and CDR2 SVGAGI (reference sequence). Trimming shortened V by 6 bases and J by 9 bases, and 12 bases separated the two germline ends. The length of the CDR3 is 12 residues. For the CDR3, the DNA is TGTGCCAGCAGCCCTACTAGGGCTGAGCAGTTCTTC. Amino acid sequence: CASSPTRAEQFF.

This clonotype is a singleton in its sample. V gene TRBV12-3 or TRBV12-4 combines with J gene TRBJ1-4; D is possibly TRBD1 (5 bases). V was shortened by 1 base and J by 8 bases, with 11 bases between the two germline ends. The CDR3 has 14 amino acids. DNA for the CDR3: TGTGCCAGCAGTTTAGACGGGGACTGGGAAAAACTGTTTTTT. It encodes CASSLDGDWEKLFF.

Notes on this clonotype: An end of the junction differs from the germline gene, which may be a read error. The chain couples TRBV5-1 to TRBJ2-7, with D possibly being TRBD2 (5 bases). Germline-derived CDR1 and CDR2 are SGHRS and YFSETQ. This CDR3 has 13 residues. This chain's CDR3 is CVSSLTGWNEQYF. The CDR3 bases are TGCGTCAGCAGCTTAACGGGGTGGAACGAGCAGTACTTC.

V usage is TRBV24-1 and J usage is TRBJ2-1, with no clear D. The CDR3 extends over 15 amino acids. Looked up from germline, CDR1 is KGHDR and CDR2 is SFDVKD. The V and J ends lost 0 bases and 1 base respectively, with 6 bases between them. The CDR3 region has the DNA TGTGCCACCAGTGATTTGCAAGGGTCCTACAATGAGCAGTTCTTC. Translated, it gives CATSDLQGSYNEQFF.

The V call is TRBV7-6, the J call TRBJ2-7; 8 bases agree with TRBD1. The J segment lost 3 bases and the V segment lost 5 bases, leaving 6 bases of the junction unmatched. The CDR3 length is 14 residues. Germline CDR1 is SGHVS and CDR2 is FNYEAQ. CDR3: CASSLRTGHYEQYF. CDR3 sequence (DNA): TGTGCCAGCAGCCTTAGGACAGGGCACTACGAGCAGTACTTC.

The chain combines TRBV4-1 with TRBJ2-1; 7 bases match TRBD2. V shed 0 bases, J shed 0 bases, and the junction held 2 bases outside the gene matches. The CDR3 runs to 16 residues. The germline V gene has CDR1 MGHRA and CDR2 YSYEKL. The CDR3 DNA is TGCGCCAGCAGCCAAGAAAGCGGGGACTCCTACAATGAGCAGTTCTTC. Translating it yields CASSQESGDSYNEQFF.

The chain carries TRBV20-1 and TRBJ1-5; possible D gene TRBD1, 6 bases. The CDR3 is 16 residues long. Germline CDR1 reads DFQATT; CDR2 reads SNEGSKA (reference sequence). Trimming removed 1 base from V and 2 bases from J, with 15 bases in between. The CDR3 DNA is TGCAGTGCTAGAGGAGGGGGTATAGGCGGCAATCAGCCCCAGCATTTT. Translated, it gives CSARGGGIGGNQPQHF.

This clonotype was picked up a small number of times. The CDR3 region has the DNA TGTGCCAGCAGTCCAGGGGATAAAGAGACCCAGTACTTC. Translation gives CASSPGDKETQYF. The chain couples TRBV6-6 to TRBJ2-5, with D maybe TRBD1 (6 bases). V lost 5 bases and J 3 bases, leaving 10 bases between the germline ends. The CDR3 length is 13 residues. From germline, CDR1 is MNHNY and CDR2 SVGAGI (reference sequence).

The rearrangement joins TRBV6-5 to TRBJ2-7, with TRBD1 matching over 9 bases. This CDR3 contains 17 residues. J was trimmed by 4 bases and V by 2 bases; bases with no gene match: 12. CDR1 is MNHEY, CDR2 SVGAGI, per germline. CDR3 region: CASSYQSDRGSDYEQYF. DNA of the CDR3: TGTGCCAGCAGTTACCAGTCGGACAGGGGCAGCGATTACGAGCAGTACTTC.

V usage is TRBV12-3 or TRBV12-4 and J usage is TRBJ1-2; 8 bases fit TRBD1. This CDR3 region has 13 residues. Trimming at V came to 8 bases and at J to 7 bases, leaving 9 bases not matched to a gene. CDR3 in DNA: TGTGCCAGCGGCCCCAGGGGGCGGGTTGGCTACACCTTC. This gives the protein CASGPRGRVGYTF.

The CDR3 bases are TGTGCCAGCAGTTACTCAGGACAGGGGGCGTTCAATGAGCAGTTCTTC. Amino acid sequence: CASSYSGQGAFNEQFF. This sequence joins TRBV6-5 and TRBJ2-1; 11 bases align to TRBD1. J lost 6 bases, V lost 0 bases, and 4 bases had no gene match. CDR1 MNHEY and CDR2 SVGAGI come from the germline V gene. The length of the CDR3 is 16 residues.

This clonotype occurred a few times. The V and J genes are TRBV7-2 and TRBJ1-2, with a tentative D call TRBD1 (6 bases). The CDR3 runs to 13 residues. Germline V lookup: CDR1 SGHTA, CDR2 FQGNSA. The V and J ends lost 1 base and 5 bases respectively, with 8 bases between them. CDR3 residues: CASSLVGQYGYTF. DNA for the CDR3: TGTGCCAGCAGCTTAGTTGGACAGTATGGCTACACCTTC.

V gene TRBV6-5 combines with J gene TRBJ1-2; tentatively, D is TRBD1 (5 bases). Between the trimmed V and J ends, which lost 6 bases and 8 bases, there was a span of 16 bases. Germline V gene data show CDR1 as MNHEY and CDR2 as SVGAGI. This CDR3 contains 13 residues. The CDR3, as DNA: TGTGCCAGCAGGCCAGACAGACTCCGGGGCTACACCTTC. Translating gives CASRPDRLRGYTF.

Here the CDR3 DNA reads TGTGCCAGCAGCCTAGGGTCCCCTAGCACAGATACGCAGTATTTT. It yields the protein CASSLGSPSTDTQYF. The rearrangement uses TRBV7-9 and TRBJ2-3; D gene ambiguous. The CDR3 spans 15 residues. V lost 5 bases and J 0 bases, leaving 12 bases between the germline ends. Germline assignment: CDR1 SEHNR and CDR2 FQNEAQ (reference sequence). Variable domain in full (rest from reference TRBV7-9 and TRBJ2-3): DTGVSQNPRHKITKRGQNVTFRCDPISEHNRLYWYRQTLGQGPEFLTYFQNEAQLEKSRLLSDRFSAERPKGSFSTLEIQRTEQGDSAMYLCASSLGSPSTDTQYFGPGTRLTVL.

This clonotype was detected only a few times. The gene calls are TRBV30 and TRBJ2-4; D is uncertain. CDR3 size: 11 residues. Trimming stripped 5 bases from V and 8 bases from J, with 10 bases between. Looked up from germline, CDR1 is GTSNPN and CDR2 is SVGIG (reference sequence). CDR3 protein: CAWARGDIQYF. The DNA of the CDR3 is TGTGCCTGGGCGAGAGGCGACATTCAGTACTTC.

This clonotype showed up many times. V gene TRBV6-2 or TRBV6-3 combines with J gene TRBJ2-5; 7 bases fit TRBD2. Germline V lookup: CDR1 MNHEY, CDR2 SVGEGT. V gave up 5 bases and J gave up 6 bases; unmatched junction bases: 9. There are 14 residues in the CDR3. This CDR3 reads CASSQTTSRKTQYF. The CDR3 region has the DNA TGTGCCAGCAGTCAAACGACTAGCCGAAAGACCCAGTACTTC.

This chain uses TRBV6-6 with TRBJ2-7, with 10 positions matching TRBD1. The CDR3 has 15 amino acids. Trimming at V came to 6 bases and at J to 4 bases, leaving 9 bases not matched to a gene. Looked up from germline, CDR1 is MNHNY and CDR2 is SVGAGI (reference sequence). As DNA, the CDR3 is TGTGCCAGCAGCTACCCCGGGACAGGGGAATACGAGCAGTACTTC. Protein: CASSYPGTGEYEQYF.

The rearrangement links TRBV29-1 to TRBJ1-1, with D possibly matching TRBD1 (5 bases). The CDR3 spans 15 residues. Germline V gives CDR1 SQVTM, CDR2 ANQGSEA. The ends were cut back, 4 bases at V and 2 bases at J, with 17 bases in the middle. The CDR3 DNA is TGCAGCGTTGTTGGGGCGGGGCGACACAACACTGAAGCTTTCTTT. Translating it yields CSVVGAGRHNTEAFF.

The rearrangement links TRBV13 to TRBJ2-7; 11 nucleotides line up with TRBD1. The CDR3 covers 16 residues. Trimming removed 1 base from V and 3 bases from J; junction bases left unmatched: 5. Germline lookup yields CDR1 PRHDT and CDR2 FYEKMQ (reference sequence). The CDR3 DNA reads TGTGCCAGCAGCTTAGCCCTCGGGACAGGGGGCTACGAGCAGTACTTC. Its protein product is CASSLALGTGGYEQYF.